This entry lists 12 T cell receptor beta chains sequenced from one sample in a study of T cells after yellow fever vaccination (dated by TCRdb to about 2019). Library construction relied on 5' RACE. TCRdb names Illumina HiSeq 2500 as the instrument used. In TCRdb, the public reads were trimmed at Q25 with fastp and aligned with MiXCR, with productive beta chains retained. Every CDR3 protein is listed once, alongside the most common genes and DNA of its rows. The sample has nearly 550,000 distinct CDR3 sequences on record, 15% to 20% of them singletons. Of the sample, roughly an eighth is held by the ten largest clones. The treatment or condition tag for this specimen amounts to: live attenuated yellow fever vaccine strain. This sample comprised PBMCs, obtained 15 days after the yellow fever booster vaccination. The receptors were gathered from a man aged 30 to 45 who received the YFV17D yellow fever vaccine.

A few counts support this clonotype. The V and J genes are TRBV10-3 and TRBJ2-2; D remains ambiguous. Looked up from germline, CDR1 is ENHRY and CDR2 is SYGVKD. Trimming cost V 4 bases and J 0 bases, with 6 bases left between them. The length of the CDR3 is 14 residues. This CDR3 reads CAISGSANTGELFF. The DNA of the CDR3 is TGTGCCATCAGTGGCAGCGCGAACACCGGGGAGCTGTTTTTT.

This clonotype appeared a few times. The rearrangement uses TRBV29-1 and TRBJ2-7; the D is unclear. V was cut by 6 bases and J by 0 bases, with 9 bases left in between. CDR1 is SQVTM and CDR2 is ANQGSEA in the germline V gene. The CDR3 has 12 amino acids. CDR3 amino acids: CSVGRSSYEQYF. The DNA for the CDR3 is TGCAGCGTGGGCAGGAGCTCCTACGAGCAGTACTTC.

This clonotype occurred a few times. The chain employs TRBV28 and TRBJ1-5; weak D call: TRBD1 (6 bases). V was clipped by 3 bases and J by 7 bases, with 16 bases between them. Germline V CDR1 and CDR2: MDHEN, SYDVKM. This CDR3 contains 15 residues. CDR3 in DNA: TGTGCCAGCAGTTTCATAACAGGGATATTCCAGCCCCAGCATTTT. This translates into CASSFITGIFQPQHF.

This chain connects TRBV15 to TRBJ2-7, with D hard to call. This CDR3 contains 13 residues. Looked up from germline, CDR1 is LNHNV and CDR2 is YYDKDF (reference sequence). With 2 bases removed from V and 4 bases from J, the gap between germline ends came to 9 bases. Here the CDR3 DNA reads TGTGCCACCAGCAGACCGACGGGTTACGAGCAGTACTTC. Translation: CATSRPTGYEQYF.

This clonotype turned up a few times. This sequence joins TRBV7-2 and TRBJ2-3, with 7 bases matching TRBD2. CDR3 length equals 16 residues. The V segment lost 1 base and the J segment 4 bases; nucleotides outside the gene matches: 8. The germline CDR1 and CDR2 sequences are SGHTA and FQGNSA. DNA for the CDR3: TGTGCCAGCAGCTTAGACCTTGCTAGCGGATCAGATACGCAGTATTTT. As protein: CASSLDLASGSDTQYF. The complete variable domain, with remaining parts taken from reference TRBV7-2 and TRBJ2-3, reads GAGVSQSPSNKVTEKGKDVELRCDPISGHTALYWYRQSLGQGLEFLIYFQGNSAPDKSGLPSDRFSAERTGGSVSTLTIQRTQQEDSAVYLCASSLDLASGSDTQYFGPGTRLTVL.

This clonotype was counted between two and nine times. This chain joins TRBV20-1 and TRBJ2-1; TRBD2 matches at 9 bases. There are 14 residues in the CDR3. Germline lookup yields CDR1 DFQATT and CDR2 SNEGSKA (reference sequence). With V trimmed by 8 bases and J by 7 bases, 12 bases remained unmatched. The CDR3 loop is CSSHRAGGQNEQFF. The CDR3 DNA is TGCAGTTCCCACCGCGCGGGGGGGCAGAATGAGCAGTTCTTC.

The V gene is TRBV30, the J gene TRBJ2-2, with 14 positions matching TRBD2. Per germline, CDR1 GTSNPN and CDR2 SVGIG (reference sequence). Trimming at V came to 8 bases and at J to 4 bases, leaving 6 bases not matched to a gene. This CDR3 is 15 amino acids long. The CDR3 sequence: CARGLAGAVTGELFF. DNA for the CDR3: TGTGCCAGGGGACTAGCGGGAGCGGTCACCGGGGAGCTGTTTTTT.

This clonotype was detected only a few times. V gene TRBV4-2 combines with J gene TRBJ1-2; D is unresolved. V lost 4 bases and J 0 bases, leaving 3 bases between the germline ends. The CDR3 extends over 12 amino acids. Germline V gene lookup returns CDR1 LGHNA and CDR2 YNFKEQ. The DNA for the CDR3 is TGTGCCAGCAGCCGAGCTAACTATGGCTACACCTTC. The encoded protein is CASSRANYGYTF.

The sample holds many counts of this clonotype. The rearrangement uses TRBV5-1 and TRBJ2-7, with 8 bases fitting TRBD1. V dropped 0 bases and J dropped 6; count of bases not matched to a gene: 5. The CDR3 consists of 14 residues. CDR1 and CDR2 (germline): SGHRS, YFSETQ. The CDR3 here is CASSLEGQVGEQYF. The DNA of the CDR3 is TGCGCCAGCAGCTTGGAGGGACAGGTGGGCGAGCAGTACTTC.

This chain joins TRBV20-1 and TRBJ2-7, with TRBD1 matching over 10 bases. Germline values: CDR1 DFQATT, CDR2 SNEGSKA (reference sequence). V dropped 6 bases and J dropped 4; count of bases not matched to a gene: 9. The CDR3 length is 14 residues. The CDR3 sequence is CSATPDRGGYEQYF. The CDR3 nucleotides read TGCAGTGCAACTCCGGACAGGGGGGGATACGAGCAGTACTTC.

CDR3 sequence: CASSLWAGETYNEQFF. CDR3 coding DNA: TGTGCCAGCAGCTTATGGGCGGGAGAGACTTACAATGAGCAGTTCTTC. V is TRBV7-6 and J is TRBJ2-1; 7 bases map to TRBD2. The germline V gene encodes CDR1 SGHVS and CDR2 FNYEAQ. J gave up 4 bases and V 2 bases, and 8 bases lay outside the gene matches. This CDR3 comprises 16 residues. Combining the CDR3 with reference TRBV7-6 and TRBJ2-1 gives the whole variable domain GAGVSQSPRYKVTKRGQDVALRCDPISGHVSLYWYRQALGQGPEFLTYFNYEAQQDKSGLPNDRFSAERPEGSISTLTIQRTEQRDSAMYRCASSLWAGETYNEQFFGPGTRLTVL.

The chain combines TRBV28 with TRBJ2-6, with D uncertain. Germline values: CDR1 MDHEN, CDR2 SYDVKM. V gave up 6 bases and J gave up 2 bases, with 5 bases separating them. This CDR3 contains 13 residues. CDR3 nucleotide sequence: TGTGCCAGCAGGGGCCCTGGGGCCAACGTCCTGACTTTC. This gives the protein CASRGPGANVLTF.